This T cell receptor beta chain appears in the sequencing data of a study of cytomegalovirus exposure and HLA in healthy donors. Whole-study findings and limits: According to a subsequent analysis, TCR clusters from the first cohort were inclined to appear together in the 110 or so validation repertoires. The authors confirmed in vitro that three CMV-associated chains were specific for CMV antigens. Rare TCR sequences predominated, though certain public TCRs were found in many donors.

A 120-subject validation cohort, separate from the approximately 610-subject first cohort, supplied the donors. Profiled with immunoSEQ multiplex PCR; TCRdb holds only in-frame clones, not every one. Of under 150,000 clones detected, 88% appear once; the ten largest clones hold 7.5% to 8.5%. Regarding this clone: Its target is not known.

CDR3 length: 15 residues. Germline CDR1 MGHRA, CDR2 YSYEKL. Trimming removed 4 bases from V and 5 bases from J; junction bases left unmatched: 8. The chain is built from TRBV4-1 and TRBJ1-2; TRBD1 agrees at 9 bases. The specimen was PBMCs. The clonotype was recovered from a woman aged 18-35 years in good health and CMV-seropositive. In DNA form, the CDR3 reads TGCGCCAGCAGCCCCGGACAGGGGATTTTATATGGCTACACCTTC. The encoded protein is CASSPGQGILYGYTF.